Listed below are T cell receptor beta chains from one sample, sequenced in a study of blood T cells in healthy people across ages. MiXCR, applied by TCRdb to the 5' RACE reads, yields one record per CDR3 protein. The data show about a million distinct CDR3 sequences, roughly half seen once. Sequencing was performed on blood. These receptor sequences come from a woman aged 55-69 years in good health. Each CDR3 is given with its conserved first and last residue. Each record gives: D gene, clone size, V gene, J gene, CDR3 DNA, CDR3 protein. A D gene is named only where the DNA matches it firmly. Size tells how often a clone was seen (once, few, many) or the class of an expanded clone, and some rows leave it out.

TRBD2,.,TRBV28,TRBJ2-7,TGTGCCAGCAGTGACACTAGCGACTACGAGCAGTACTTC,CASSDTSDYEQYF
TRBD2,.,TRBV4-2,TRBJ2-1,TGTGCCAGCAGCCGAGGAATCGGACTAGCGCCTTACAATGAGCAGTTCTTC,CASSRGIGLAPYNEQFF
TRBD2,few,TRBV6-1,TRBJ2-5,TGTGCCAGCAGTGAACTTGGACTAGCGGCAAAAGAGACCCAGTACTTC,CASSELGLAAKETQYF
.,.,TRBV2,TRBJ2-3,TGTGCCAGCAGTGTGGAAGTCACAGATACGCAGTATTTT,CASSVEVTDTQYF
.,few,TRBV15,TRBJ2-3,TGTGCCACTAGAGGAGGGCCGTCAGATACGCAGTATTTT,CATRGGPSDTQYF
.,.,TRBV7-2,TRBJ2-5,TGTGCCAGCAGTCCTAACTTAGAGACCCAGTACTTC,CASSPNLETQYF
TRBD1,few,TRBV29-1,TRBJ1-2,TGCAGCGTCCCAGCCCCGGGACAGGGGTCAGGCTACACCTTC,CSVPAPGQGSGYTF
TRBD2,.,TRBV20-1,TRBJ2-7,TGCAGTGCTAGAGTACTGAATCTAGCGGGAGTTTCCTACGAGCAGTACTTC,CSARVLNLAGVSYEQYF
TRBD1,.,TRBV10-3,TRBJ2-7,TGTGCCATCAGGAGGGGACAGGGGCCTTACGAGCAGTACTTC,CAIRRGQGPYEQYF
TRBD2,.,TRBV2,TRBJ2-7,TGTGCCAGCTTCAGCGGGAGGGCAAGCTCCTACAATGAGCAGTACTTC,CASFSGRASSYNEQYF
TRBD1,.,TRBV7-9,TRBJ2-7,TGTGCCAGCAGCCCGCGGGACAGGAGCACCGACGAGCAGTACTTC,CASSPRDRSTDEQYF
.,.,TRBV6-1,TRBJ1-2,TGTGCCAGCAGTGATATGCCCAATGAGAGCTACACCTTC,CASSDMPNESYTF
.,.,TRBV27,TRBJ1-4,TGTGCCAGCACCCCGGGGCGGTCAACTAATGAAAAGCTGTTTTTT,CASTPGRSTNEKLFF
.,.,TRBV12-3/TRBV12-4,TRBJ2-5,TGTGCCAGCACCATGACGAGAGGGAGGAAAGAGACCCAGTACTTC,CASTMTRGRKETQYF
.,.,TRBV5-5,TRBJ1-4,TGTGCCAGCAGTCCGGACATCTACAATGAAAAACTGTTTTTT,CASSPDIYNEKLFF
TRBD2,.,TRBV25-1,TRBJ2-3,TGTGCCAGCAGCCCGAGGACTAGCGGGAGAGCAGATACGCAGTATTTT,CASSPRTSGRADTQYF
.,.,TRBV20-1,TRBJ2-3,TGCAGTGCACAAAAGGGCCGGCGGGGCACAGATACGCAGTATTTT,CSAQKGRRGTDTQYF
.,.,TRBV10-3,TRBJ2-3,TGTGCCATCAGTAGTATAGCAAATATGCAGTATTTT,CAISSIANMQYF
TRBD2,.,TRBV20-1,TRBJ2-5,TGCAGTGCTAGGCCTACAGGGTTGGTAGCGGGGGTACAAGAGACCCAGTACTTC,CSARPTGLVAGVQETQYF
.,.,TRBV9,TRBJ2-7,TGTGCCAGCAGCGTAGGTCGGACTCGGGGAGGTTATAACGAGCAGTACTTC,CASSVGRTRGGYNEQYF